This T cell receptor (beta chain) stems from a study of blood T cells in healthy people across ages. Study-wide findings and caveats: Across the age range, TCR beta diversity per million T cells fell in a roughly linear way.

As for this clonotype: The target antigen is unknown.

A J-beta primer mix and a sample-barcoded 5' primer were used in a second PCR of roughly 7 to 12 cycles. MiXCR was run by TCRdb on the 5' RACE reads, yielding one entry per CDR3 protein. The sample has fewer than 1.5 million distinct CDR3 sequences; 42% are singletons. The receptor's source is a woman between 18 and 30 years old in good health. Specimen: blood.

This chain's CDR3 is CASREGTGSGDYNEQFF. CDR3 bases: TGTGCCAGCAGGGAGGGGACTGGGAGCGGGGACTACAATGAGCAGTTCTTC. The chain links TRBV6-7 to TRBJ2-1; 7 nucleotides line up with TRBD2. TRBV6-7 is flagged as an ORF with uncertain function. V was pared by 6 bases and J by 3 bases, with 14 bases of the junction left unmatched. The CDR3 extends over 17 amino acids.